These 9 T cell receptor beta chains originate from one sample sequenced in a study of PD-L1 blockade in urothelial cancer (dated by TCRdb to 2016 to 2017). Reading the label with the study, this specimen's time point is: peripheral blood 6 weeks after treatment start. Libraries were made using the immunoSEQ multiplex PCR assay. TCRdb took this table from immuneACCESS and kept in-frame rearrangements with V and J called. Such tables lack part of the clones; where checked against another copy, unresolved V genes explain under half of the gap, and the rest is unexplained. In this sample the table shows approximately 120,000 clones, approximately 85% of which occur a single time. Clones ranked in the top ten supply approximately 2.4% of the sample. Sequencing used PBMCs, obtained around atezolizumab (anti-PD-L1) treatment. The receptors shown here come from a man between 45 and 60 years old with urothelial cancer.

This chain links TRBV19 with TRBJ1-1; D is perhaps TRBD1 (6 bases). Germline CDR1 reads LNHDA; CDR2 reads SQIVND (reference sequence). The CDR3 loop spans 13 amino acids. The V end was cut by 7 bases, the J end by 1 base, with 10 bases between. For the CDR3, the DNA is TGTGCCAGTACCCCGGACAGGAACACTGAAGCTTTCTTT. This translates into CASTPDRNTEAFF.

The chain recombines TRBV7-2 with TRBJ1-4; 8 bases agree with TRBD1. Germline V gives CDR1 SGHTA, CDR2 FQGNSA. Trimming took 4 bases from V and 6 from J; bases not matched to a gene: 7. The CDR3 has 15 residues. The CDR3 coding sequence is TGTGCCAGCAGCTCTCGACAGGGGAGGCATGAAAAACTGTTTTTT. Amino acid sequence: CASSSRQGRHEKLFF.

This clone was observed a handful of times. V usage is TRBV28 and J usage is TRBJ1-6; the D is unclear. The CDR3 is 15 residues long. Germline V lookup: CDR1 MDHEN, CDR2 SYDVKM. Trimming removed 6 bases at V and 7 bases at J, with 16 bases between. The CDR3 DNA sequence: TGTGCCAGCAGCCAAGCCAACGGTTACAATTCACCCCTCCACTTT. Residues: CASSQANGYNSPLHF.

This chain links TRBV4-2 with TRBJ1-1, with D unclear. The V and J ends lost 4 bases and 1 base respectively, with 13 bases between them. This CDR3 comprises 15 residues. Looked up from germline, CDR1 is LGHNA and CDR2 is YNFKEQ. CDR3 in DNA: TGTGCCAGCAGCCCCCCGGACGGGAGGAACACTGAAGCTTTCTTT. As protein: CASSPPDGRNTEAFF.

The chain uses TRBV19 and TRBJ1-5; TRBD1 is a possible D gene (5 bases). CDR1 and CDR2 from the germline V gene are LNHDA and SQIVND (reference sequence). Trimming took off 5 bases at V and 5 bases at J, with 16 bases between the two ends. The CDR3 length is 15 residues. CDR3 in amino acids: CASSPAGWIDQPQHF. The CDR3 nucleotides are TGTGCCAGTAGTCCCGCAGGGTGGATTGATCAGCCCCAGCATTTT.

The V gene is TRBV6-5, the J gene TRBJ1-4, with D possibly matching TRBD1 (5 bases). Trimming removed 5 bases from V and 10 bases from J, with 17 bases in between. Germline values: CDR1 MNHEY, CDR2 SVGAGI. This CDR3 region has 14 residues. DNA for the CDR3: TGTGCCAGCAGTCTGGCGGGGGACTCCGGAAAACTGTTTTTT. Amino acid sequence: CASSLAGDSGKLFF.

The chain recombines TRBV28 with TRBJ2-7; maybe TRBD2 (6 bases). The CDR3 is 14 amino acids. Germline CDR1 MDHEN, CDR2 SYDVKM. V shed 3 bases and J shed 7 bases, with 16 bases lying between them. The DNA for the CDR3 is TGTGCCAGCAGTTTCATAGTGGCTGGAGGGGAGCAGTACTTC. Protein sequence: CASSFIVAGGEQYF.

The V and J genes are TRBV18 and TRBJ2-5; the match to TRBD1 covers 10 bases. Germline values: CDR1 KGHSH, CDR2 LQKENI. V was pared by 4 bases and J by 4 bases, with 6 bases of the junction left unmatched. The CDR3 is 15 amino acids. CDR3 bases: TGTGCCAGCTCACTCCGAGGGACAGGGGCAGAGACCCAGTACTTC. This codes for CASSLRGTGAETQYF. Using reference TRBV18 and TRBJ2-5 for the parts outside the CDR3, the full variable domain is NAGVMQNPRHLVRRRGQEARLRCSPMKGHSHVYWYRQLPEEGLKFMVYLQKENIIDESGMPKERFSAEFPKEGPSILRIQQVVRGDSAAYFCASSLRGTGAETQYFGPGTRLLVL.

The rearrangement uses TRBV7-9 and TRBJ2-4; 7 nucleotides agree with TRBD2. This CDR3 comprises 14 residues. CDR1 is SEHNR and CDR2 is FQNEAQ in the germline V gene (reference sequence). V lost 5 bases to trimming and J lost 8 bases; unmatched junction nucleotides: 9. The CDR3 DNA reads as TGTGCCAGCAGCCCGTCCATCGGACTAGACATTCAGTACTTC. Protein sequence: CASSPSIGLDIQYF.